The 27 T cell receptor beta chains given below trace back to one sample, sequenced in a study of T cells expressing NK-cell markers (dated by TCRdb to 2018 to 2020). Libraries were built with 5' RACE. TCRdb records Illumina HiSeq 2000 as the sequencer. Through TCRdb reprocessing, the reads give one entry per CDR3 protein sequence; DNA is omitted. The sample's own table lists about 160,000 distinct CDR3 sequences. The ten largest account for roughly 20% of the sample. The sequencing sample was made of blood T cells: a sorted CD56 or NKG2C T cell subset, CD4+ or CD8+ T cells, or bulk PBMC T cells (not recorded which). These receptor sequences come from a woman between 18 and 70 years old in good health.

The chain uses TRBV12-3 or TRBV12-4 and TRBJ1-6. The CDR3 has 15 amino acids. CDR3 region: CASSLIYSYNSPLHF.

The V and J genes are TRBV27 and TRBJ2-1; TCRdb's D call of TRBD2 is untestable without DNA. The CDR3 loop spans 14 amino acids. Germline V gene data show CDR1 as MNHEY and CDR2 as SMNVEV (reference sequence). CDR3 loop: CASSLWRDYNEQFF.

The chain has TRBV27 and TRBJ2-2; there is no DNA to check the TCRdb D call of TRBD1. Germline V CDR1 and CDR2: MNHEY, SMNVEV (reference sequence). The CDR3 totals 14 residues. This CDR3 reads CASRQTGGPGELFF.

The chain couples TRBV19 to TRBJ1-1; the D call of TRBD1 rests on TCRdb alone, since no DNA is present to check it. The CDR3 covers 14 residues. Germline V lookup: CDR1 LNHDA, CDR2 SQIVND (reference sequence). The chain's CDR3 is CASSAQGRATEAFF. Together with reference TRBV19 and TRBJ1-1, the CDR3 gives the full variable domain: DGGITQSPKYLFRKEGQNVTLSCEQNLNHDAMYWYRQDPGQGLRLIYYSQIVNDFQKGDIAEGYSVSREKKESFPLTVTSAQKNPTAFYLCASSAQGRATEAFFGQGTRLTVV.

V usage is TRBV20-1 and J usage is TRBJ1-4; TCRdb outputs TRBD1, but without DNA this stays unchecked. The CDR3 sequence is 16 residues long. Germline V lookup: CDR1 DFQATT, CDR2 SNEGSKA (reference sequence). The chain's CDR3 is CSAPTGTGGGDEKLFF.

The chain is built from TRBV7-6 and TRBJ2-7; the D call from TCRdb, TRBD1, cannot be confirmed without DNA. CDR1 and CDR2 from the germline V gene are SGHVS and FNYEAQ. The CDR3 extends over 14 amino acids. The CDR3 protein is CASSQGQGAGEQYF.

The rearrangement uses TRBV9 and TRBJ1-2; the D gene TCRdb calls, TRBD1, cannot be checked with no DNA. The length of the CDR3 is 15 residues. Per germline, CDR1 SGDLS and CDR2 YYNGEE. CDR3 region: CASSPGAGANYGYTF.

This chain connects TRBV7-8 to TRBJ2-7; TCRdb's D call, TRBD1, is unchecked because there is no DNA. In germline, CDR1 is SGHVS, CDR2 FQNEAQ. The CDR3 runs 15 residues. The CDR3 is CASSFGRDGPYEQYF.

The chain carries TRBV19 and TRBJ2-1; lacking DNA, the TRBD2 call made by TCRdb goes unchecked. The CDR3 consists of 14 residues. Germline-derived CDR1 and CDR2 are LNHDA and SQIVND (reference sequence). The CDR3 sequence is CASGRGGADNEQFF.

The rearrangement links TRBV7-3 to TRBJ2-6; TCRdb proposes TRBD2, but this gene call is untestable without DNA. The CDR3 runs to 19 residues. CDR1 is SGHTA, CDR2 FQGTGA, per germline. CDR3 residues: CASSLTGTSGRSGANVLTF.

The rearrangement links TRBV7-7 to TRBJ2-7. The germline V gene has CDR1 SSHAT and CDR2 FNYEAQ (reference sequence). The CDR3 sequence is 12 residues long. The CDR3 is CASRGSSYEQYF.

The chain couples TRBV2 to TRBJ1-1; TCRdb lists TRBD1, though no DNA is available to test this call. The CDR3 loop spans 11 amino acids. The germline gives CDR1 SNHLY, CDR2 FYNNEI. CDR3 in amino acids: CASMGDTEAFF. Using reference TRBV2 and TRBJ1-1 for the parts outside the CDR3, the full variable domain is EPEVTQTPSHQVTQMGQEVILRCVPISNHLYFYWYRQILGQKVEFLVSFYNNEISEKSEIFDDQFSVERPDGSNFTLKIRSTKLEDSAMYFCASMGDTEAFFGQGTRLTVV.

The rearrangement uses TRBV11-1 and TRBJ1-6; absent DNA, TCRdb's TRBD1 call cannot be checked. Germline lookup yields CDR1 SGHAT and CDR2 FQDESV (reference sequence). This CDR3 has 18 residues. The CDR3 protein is CASSLARRTSETYSPLHF.

The CDR3 protein is CASSLSYQGNEQFF. The V gene is TRBV7-2, the J gene TRBJ2-1; TCRdb returns TRBD1, unconfirmable since there is no DNA. This CDR3 spans 14 amino acids. Germline V gene lookup returns CDR1 SGHTA and CDR2 FQGNSA.

The CDR3 sequence is CASGLDRTNQPQHF. The V call is TRBV2, the J call TRBJ1-5; lacking DNA, the TRBD1 call made by TCRdb goes unchecked. The CDR3 is 14 residues long. Germline V lookup: CDR1 SNHLY, CDR2 FYNNEI. The full variable domain, rest sourced from reference TRBV2 and TRBJ1-5, is EPEVTQTPSHQVTQMGQEVILRCVPISNHLYFYWYRQILGQKVEFLVSFYNNEISEKSEIFDDQFSVERPDGSNFTLKIRSTKLEDSAMYFCASGLDRTNQPQHFGDGTRLSIL.

The CDR3: CASRPTSGSHGELFF. The gene calls are TRBV5-1 and TRBJ2-2; absent DNA, TCRdb's TRBD2 call cannot be checked. The CDR3 extends over 15 amino acids. Germline CDR1 and CDR2: SGHRS and YFSETQ.

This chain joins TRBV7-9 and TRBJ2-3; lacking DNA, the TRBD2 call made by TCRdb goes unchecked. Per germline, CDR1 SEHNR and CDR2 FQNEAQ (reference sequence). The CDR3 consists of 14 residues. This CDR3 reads CASSGRLVADTQYF.

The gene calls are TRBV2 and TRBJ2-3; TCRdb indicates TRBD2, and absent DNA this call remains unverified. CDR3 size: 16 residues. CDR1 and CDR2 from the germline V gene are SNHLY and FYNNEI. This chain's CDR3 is CASSERVGRATDTQYF.

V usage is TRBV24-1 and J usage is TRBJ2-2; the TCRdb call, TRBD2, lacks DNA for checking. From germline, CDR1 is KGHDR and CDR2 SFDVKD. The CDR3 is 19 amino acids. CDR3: CATSDFPKLANANTGELFF.

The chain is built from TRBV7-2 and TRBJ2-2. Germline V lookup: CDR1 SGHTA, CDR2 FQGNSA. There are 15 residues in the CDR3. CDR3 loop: CASSLATGRTGELFF.

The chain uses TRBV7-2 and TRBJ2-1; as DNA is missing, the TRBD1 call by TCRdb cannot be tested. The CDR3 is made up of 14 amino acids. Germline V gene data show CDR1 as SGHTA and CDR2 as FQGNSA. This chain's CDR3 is CASSYSQGPSEQFF.

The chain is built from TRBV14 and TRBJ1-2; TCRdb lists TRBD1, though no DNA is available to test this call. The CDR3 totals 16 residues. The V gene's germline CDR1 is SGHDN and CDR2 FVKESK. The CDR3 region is CASSQMGDRNLYGYTF.

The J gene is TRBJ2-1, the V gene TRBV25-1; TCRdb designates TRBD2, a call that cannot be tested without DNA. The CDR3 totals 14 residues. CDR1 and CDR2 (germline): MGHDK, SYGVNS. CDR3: CASSPAGVYNEQFF.

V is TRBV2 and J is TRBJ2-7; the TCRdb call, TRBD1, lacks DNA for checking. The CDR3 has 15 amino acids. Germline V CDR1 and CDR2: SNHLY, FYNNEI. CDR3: CASSGRDRGRGEQYF.

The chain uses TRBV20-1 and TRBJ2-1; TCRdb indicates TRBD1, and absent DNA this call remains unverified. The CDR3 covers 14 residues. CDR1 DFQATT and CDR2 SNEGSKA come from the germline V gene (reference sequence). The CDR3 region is CSARDRDRKGEQFF.

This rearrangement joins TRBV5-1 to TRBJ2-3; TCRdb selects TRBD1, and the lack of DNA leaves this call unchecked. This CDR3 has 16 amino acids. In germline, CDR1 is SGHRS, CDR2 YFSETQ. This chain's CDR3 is CASSLSTGVRADTQYF.

The CDR3 is CASSDEWSRAGSYGYTF. The chain carries TRBV5-6 and TRBJ1-2; absent DNA, TCRdb's TRBD1 call cannot be checked. Germline lookup yields CDR1 SGHDT and CDR2 YYEEEE. This CDR3 has 17 residues.